This T cell receptor (beta chain) was recorded in a study of cytomegalovirus exposure and HLA in healthy donors. The V gene's germline CDR1 is MNHEY and CDR2 SVGAGI. With 0 bases removed from V and 7 bases from J, the gap between germline ends came to 10 bases. The CDR3 runs to 15 residues. Amplification used 60 Vbeta primers and 13 Jbeta primers. The protocol was immunoSEQ multiplex PCR, while the TCRdb copy is restricted to in-frame clones and leaves out a portion. The table includes around 100,000 clones, roughly 79% detected once. The sequencing sample was made of PBMCs. The V call is TRBV6-5, the J call TRBJ1-6; D is ambiguous. This TCR was sampled from a man aged 40-55 years in good health and CMV-seronegative. The CDR3 loop is CASSYSSTVNSPLHF. In nucleotides, the CDR3 is TGTGCCAGCAGTTACTCGTCAACAGTGAATTCACCCCTCCACTTT.